Below are 25 T cell receptor beta chains sequenced from a single sample in a study of blood T cell repertoires in COVID-19. Produced via immunoSEQ multiplex PCR; TCRdb's table is partial and in-frame only. Of under 150,000 clones in the sample, 84% were seen once. Source material: peripheral blood. Receptors were obtained from a man aged 60 to 69 with acute or convalescent COVID-19.

The rearrangement links TRBV12-3 or TRBV12-4 to TRBJ1-2; maybe TRBD1 (5 bases). V lost 3 bases, J lost 5 bases, and 10 bases lay in between. The CDR3 runs 13 residues. The CDR3 DNA follows: TGTGCCAGCAGTTTCGACAGTCGGTATGGCTACACCTTC. It is translated as CASSFDSRYGYTF.

The chain employs TRBV9 and TRBJ2-3; D gene ambiguous. The germline CDR1 and CDR2 sequences are SGDLS and YYNGEE. V dropped 2 bases and J dropped 3 bases, with 7 bases sitting between them. CDR3 length equals 13 residues. The CDR3 region has the DNA TGTGCCAGCAGCGTCTCTCCGACAGATACGCAGTATTTT. This sequence encodes CASSVSPTDTQYF.

The CDR3 loop reads CASSPDSSNQPQHF. DNA for the CDR3: TGTGCCAGCAGTCCGGACTCTAGCAATCAGCCCCAGCATTTT. The rearrangement links TRBV2 to TRBJ1-5; no clear D. Trimming took 5 bases from V and 0 from J, leaving 8 bases between them. This CDR3 has 14 residues. Germline lookup yields CDR1 SNHLY and CDR2 FYNNEI.

This chain connects TRBV15 to TRBJ2-7; D remains ambiguous. V lost 4 bases and J 5 bases, leaving 9 bases between the germline ends. CDR1 and CDR2 from the germline V gene are LNHNV and YYDKDF (reference sequence). This CDR3 contains 12 residues. The chain's CDR3 is CATSTLLDEQYF. The CDR3 DNA is TGTGCCACCAGCACACTGTTGGACGAGCAGTACTTC.

This chain links TRBV6-1 with TRBJ1-1, with TRBD1 matching over 8 bases. Germline-derived CDR1 and CDR2 are MNHNS and SASEGT. The CDR3 sequence is 14 residues long. V was pared by 2 bases and J by 8 bases, with 7 bases of the junction left unmatched. The CDR3, as DNA: TGTGCCAGCAGTGAAATCGGACAGGGTTCGGAAGCTTTCTTT. Translated, it gives CASSEIGQGSEAFF.

V usage is TRBV18 and J usage is TRBJ1-1; TRBD1 matches 7 bases. The CDR3 is 15 amino acids. The J segment lost 6 bases and the V segment lost 3 bases, leaving 10 bases of the junction unmatched. CDR1 KGHSH and CDR2 LQKENI come from the germline V gene. CDR3 amino acids: CASSPPTGPRAEAFF. Here the CDR3 DNA reads TGTGCCAGCTCACCCCCGACAGGGCCGAGGGCTGAAGCTTTCTTT.

The rearrangement links TRBV7-2 to TRBJ2-1, with D possibly TRBD2 on 7 matching bases. The germline V and J ends were trimmed by 2 bases and 4 bases, with 12 bases remaining between them. There are 15 residues in the CDR3. Germline V gene sequence: CDR1 SGHTA, CDR2 FQGNSA. CDR3 loop: CASSLRGAGYNEQFF. CDR3 coding DNA: TGTGCCAGCAGCTTACGGGGGGCGGGGTACAATGAGCAGTTCTTC.

This rearrangement joins TRBV9 to TRBJ1-5; perhaps TRBD1 as D (5 bases). The CDR3 sequence is 15 residues long. CDR1 and CDR2 (germline): SGDLS, YYNGEE. V shed 0 bases and J shed 7 bases, with 14 bases lying between them. The CDR3 bases are TGTGCCAGCAGCGTAGGGTGGGGGGGAGTCCAGCCCCAGCATTTT. Its translation is CASSVGWGGVQPQHF.

Turning to this clone: Other nucleotide sequences from this sample produce the same CDR3. The chain has TRBV10-2 and TRBJ2-3, with TRBD2 matching over 9 bases. The trim removed 0 bases at V and 2 bases at J, leaving 6 bases unmatched. Germline V CDR1 and CDR2: WSHSY, SAAADI. The CDR3 consists of 17 residues. As DNA, the CDR3 is TGCGCCAGCAGTGAGTCGAAGCTAGCGGGGTCCACAGATACGCAGTATTTT. Its translation: CASSESKLAGSTDTQYF.

The CDR3 spells CASSIPRASGTDTQYF. CDR3 coding DNA: TGTGCCAGTAGTATACCCCGGGCTAGCGGCACAGATACGCAGTATTTT. V is TRBV19 and J is TRBJ2-3; D perhaps matches TRBD2 (6 bases). The CDR3 is made up of 16 amino acids. Germline CDR1 reads LNHDA; CDR2 reads SQIVND (reference sequence). V was shortened by 2 bases and J by 1 base, with 13 bases between the two germline ends.

This clone was observed a few times. The chain uses TRBV5-1 and TRBJ2-7; 10 bases are a match to TRBD2. CDR1 is SGHRS and CDR2 is YFSETQ in the germline V gene. This CDR3 is built from 15 residues. Trimming at V came to 6 bases and at J to 2 bases, leaving 8 bases not matched to a gene. The CDR3 reads CASKKTLAGTYEQYF. CDR3 bases: TGCGCCAGCAAAAAAACACTAGCGGGAACCTACGAGCAGTACTTC.

The chain carries TRBV28 and TRBJ2-2; D might be TRBD1 (5 bases). V was shortened by 5 bases and J by 5 bases, with 12 bases between the two germline ends. Germline V gene data show CDR1 as MDHEN and CDR2 as SYDVKM. CDR3 length: 14 residues. CDR3 sequence reads: CASSNGQGTGELFF. The CDR3 bases are TGTGCCAGCAGTAACGGGCAGGGAACCGGGGAGCTGTTTTTT.

V usage is TRBV4-2 and J usage is TRBJ2-5, with 8 bases aligning to TRBD2. The V and J ends lost 0 bases and 5 bases, in that order; junction bases with no gene match: 8. This CDR3 is built from 16 residues. The germline gives CDR1 LGHNA, CDR2 YNFKEQ. The DNA for the CDR3 is TGTGCCAGCAGCCAAGATGTGAGGCTAGCGGGTGAGACCCAGTACTTC. It translates to CASSQDVRLAGETQYF.

The chain combines TRBV27 with TRBJ1-2; D is unresolved. Germline CDR1 reads MNHEY; CDR2 reads SMNVEV (reference sequence). The CDR3 length is 12 residues. V was shortened by 7 bases and J by 4 bases, with 10 bases between the two germline ends. CDR3 amino acids: CASTADFYGYTF. The CDR3 DNA reads as TGTGCCAGCACCGCGGATTTCTATGGCTACACCTTC.

V gene TRBV3-1 (or the pseudogene TRBV3-2) combines with J gene TRBJ1-4; TRBD1 matches at 7 bases. The CDR3 has 16 residues. Germline V gene lookup returns CDR1 LGHDT and CDR2 YNNKEL (reference sequence). V shed 6 bases, J shed 3 bases, and the junction held 10 bases outside the gene matches. As DNA, the CDR3 is TGTGCCAGCAGTTCCAGAAACAGGGGCTCTAATGAAAAACTGTTTTTT. Residues: CASSSRNRGSNEKLFF.

The rearrangement uses TRBV2 and TRBJ1-3; D possibly corresponds to TRBD1 (6 bases). V was shortened by 4 bases and J by 0 bases, with 13 bases between the two germline ends. This CDR3 comprises 16 residues. CDR1 is SNHLY and CDR2 is FYNNEI in the germline V gene. The CDR3 DNA reads TGTGCCAGCAGTGGACTCCAGGGGCTCTCTGGAAACACCATATATTTT. It yields the protein CASSGLQGLSGNTIYF. The full variable domain, with the rest looked up from reference TRBV2 and TRBJ1-3, is EPEVTQTPSHQVTQMGQEVILRCVPISNHLYFYWYRQILGQKVEFLVSFYNNEISEKSEIFDDQFSVERPDGSNFTLKIRSTKLEDSAMYFCASSGLQGLSGNTIYFGEGSWLTVV.

The chain carries TRBV9 and TRBJ2-2; 7 positions agree with TRBD1. The CDR3 totals 15 residues. The V and J ends lost 0 bases and 5 bases, in that order; junction bases with no gene match: 4. Per the germline V gene, CDR1 is SGDLS and CDR2 is YYNGEE. The CDR3 DNA reads as TGTGCCAGCAGCGTAGACAGGGGCGGGACCGGGGAGCTGTTTTTT. As protein: CASSVDRGGTGELFF.

The chain joins TRBV6-6 to TRBJ2-1; D is ambiguous. The V gene's germline CDR1 is MNHNY and CDR2 SVGAGI (reference sequence). V lost 0 bases to trimming and J lost 4 bases, with 13 bases between them. The CDR3 has 16 amino acids. CDR3 sequence reads: CASSYSTRVEYNEQFF. The CDR3 DNA reads as TGTGCCAGCAGTTACTCAACTCGGGTGGAGTACAATGAGCAGTTCTTC.

The rearrangement joins TRBV19 to TRBJ2-5, with 13 bases aligning to TRBD2. V shed 5 bases, J shed 6 bases, and the junction held 15 bases outside the gene matches. There are 18 residues in the CDR3. Germline lookup yields CDR1 LNHDA and CDR2 SQIVND (reference sequence). CDR3 bases: TGTGCCAGTAGTGCCCGGGGAACTAGCGGGGGGGATAGGCAGACCCAGTACTTC. Translation gives CASSARGTSGGDRQTQYF. The full variable domain, in which reference TRBV19 and TRBJ2-5 provide the parts outside the CDR3, is DGGITQSPKYLFRKEGQNVTLSCEQNLNHDAMYWYRQDPGQGLRLIYYSQIVNDFQKGDIAEGYSVSREKKESFPLTVTSAQKNPTAFYLCASSARGTSGGDRQTQYFGPGTRLLVL.

The V and J genes are TRBV5-1 and TRBJ2-3; possibly TRBD2 for D (6 bases). V lost 0 bases and J 0 bases, leaving 8 bases between the germline ends. This CDR3 comprises 15 residues. Germline V gene sequence: CDR1 SGHRS, CDR2 YFSETQ. DNA of the CDR3: TGCGCCAGCAGCTTGGACGGGACTAGCACAGATACGCAGTATTTT. Its translation: CASSLDGTSTDTQYF.

This clone occurred once. V and J are TRBV6-5 and TRBJ2-3; tentatively, D is TRBD2 (5 bases). The V gene's germline CDR1 is MNHEY and CDR2 SVGAGI. The V gene lost 0 bases and the J gene lost 6 bases, with 16 bases spanning the gap. CDR3 size: 16 residues. The CDR3, as DNA: TGTGCCAGCAGTTACTCTCGGGAAGTACCTTTGGATACGCAGTATTTT. This translates into CASSYSREVPLDTQYF.

The chain joins TRBV2 to TRBJ2-1, with TRBD1 as a possible D gene (5 bases). V was trimmed by 7 bases and J by 0 bases, leaving 13 bases between them. In germline, CDR1 is SNHLY, CDR2 FYNNEI. The CDR3 is 15 residues long. The CDR3 loop is CASKGMGGSYNEQFF. In nucleotides, the CDR3 is TGTGCCAGCAAGGGGATGGGTGGCTCCTACAATGAGCAGTTCTTC.

The gene calls are TRBV6-5 and TRBJ2-3; possibly TRBD2 for D (5 bases). The germline gives CDR1 MNHEY, CDR2 SVGAGI. The CDR3 runs to 11 residues. Trimming took 8 bases from V and 6 from J, leaving 9 bases between them. CDR3 amino acids: CASLRGDTQYF. The CDR3 DNA sequence: TGTGCCAGCTTGCGAGGGGATACGCAGTATTTT.

The chain uses TRBV11-2 and TRBJ1-2, with D unclear. The CDR3 contains 12 residues. Trimming cost V 7 bases and J 4 bases, with 10 bases left between them. Germline values: CDR1 SGHAT, CDR2 FQNNGV. The DNA for the CDR3 is TGTGCCAGCACCCCTGCAGGCTATGGCTACACCTTC. Its protein is CASTPAGYGYTF.

The rearrangement joins TRBV6-4 to TRBJ1-2, with D possibly TRBD1 on 6 matching bases. Germline V lookup: CDR1 MRHNA, CDR2 SNTAGT. The CDR3 spans 14 residues. V lost 2 bases and J lost 7, with 14 bases in between. CDR3 amino acids: CASSDGGVYSGYTF. In nucleotides, the CDR3 is TGTGCCAGCAGTGACGGGGGCGTGTATAGTGGCTACACCTTC.